This record concerns one T cell receptor beta chain sequence. As yet, its antigen is unknown. These data come from a study of Ad26.COV2.S vaccination and SARS-CoV-2 variants. Clones were sequenced by immunoSEQ multiplex PCR, and TCRdb holds only the in-frame ones, with some missing. The sample includes 400,000 to 500,000 clones, roughly 90% of them seen just once. The sample's treatment: roughly 18 received Ad26.COV2.S at low or high dose, single or two shots; about five received placebo; per-sample allocation not given. Collection of samples fell on day 63 after the first vaccine or placebo injection. Study-wide points: Substantial breadth was reported for post-vaccination spike-specific CD8+ and CD4+ T cells.

Per germline, CDR1 SGHVT and CDR2 SQSDAQ. Trimming removed 6 bases from V and 5 bases from J, with 23 bases in between. The CDR3 is 16 amino acids. This TCR derives from a person between 18 and 59 years old who received the Ad26.COV2.S COVID-19 vaccine or a placebo. The rearrangement joins TRBV7-4 to TRBJ2-7; a possible D gene is TRBD1 (5 bases). Here the sequenced sample was peripheral blood, taken in a trial of Ad26.COV2.S vaccine versus placebo. The CDR3 sequence is CASSPHVILWGDEQYF. CDR3 in DNA: TGTGCCAGCAGTCCCCACGTGATCCTATGGGGCGACGAGCAGTACTTC.